This T cell receptor (beta chain) emerged from a study of T-cell memory formation after mild COVID-19. Study in general: Each donor largely had its own TCR clusters. Findings of the study overall: From day 15 to 85, contracting clones were balanced between CD4 and CD8, whereas later expanders leaned toward CD4+. Some clones that responded turned up in pre-infection memory, which suggests that cross-reactive memory joined in.

Constant-segment primers served in 5'RACE that generated TCR alpha and TCR beta cDNA libraries bearing sample barcodes and UMIs. Each CDR3 protein is one row after TCRdb ran MiXCR on the 5' RACE reads. The sample has 450,000 or so distinct CDR3 sequences; roughly 20% are singletons. This clonotype was found a few times. The antigen is undetermined. The length of the CDR3 is 16 residues. CDR1 is SGHAT and CDR2 is FQNNGV in the germline V gene. V was shortened by 3 bases and J by 1 base, with 13 bases between the two germline ends. V gene TRBV11-2 combines with J gene TRBJ2-4, with a weak D call TRBD1 (6 bases). The sample consisted of PBMCs or a T cell subset sorted from them (not recorded which). This TCR derives from an adult woman who had mild COVID-19 (a few samples of this study predate the infection). Cell type and time point are not known. In DNA form, the CDR3 reads TGTGCCAGCAGCTTGATGTCAGGGGATGCCAAAAACATTCAGTACTTC. This translates into CASSLMSGDAKNIQYF.